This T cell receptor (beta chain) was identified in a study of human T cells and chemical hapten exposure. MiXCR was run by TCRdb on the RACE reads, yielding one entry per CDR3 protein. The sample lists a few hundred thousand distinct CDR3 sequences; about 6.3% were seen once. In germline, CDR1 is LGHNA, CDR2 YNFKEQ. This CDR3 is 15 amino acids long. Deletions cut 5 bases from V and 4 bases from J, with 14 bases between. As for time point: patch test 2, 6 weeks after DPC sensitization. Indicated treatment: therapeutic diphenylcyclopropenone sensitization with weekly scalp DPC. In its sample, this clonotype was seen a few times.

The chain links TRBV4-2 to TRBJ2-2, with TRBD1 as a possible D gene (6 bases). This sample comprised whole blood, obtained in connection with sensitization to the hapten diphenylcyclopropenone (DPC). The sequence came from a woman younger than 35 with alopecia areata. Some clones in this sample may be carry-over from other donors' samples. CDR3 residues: CASSYTGSGTGELFF. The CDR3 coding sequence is TGTGCCAGCAGCTACACAGGGTCCGGCACCGGGGAGCTGTTTTTT.